Each of the 25 T cell receptor beta chains below was sequenced from the same sample in a study of CD8 T cells in ankylosing spondylitis. From the 5' RACE reads, TCRdb called clonotypes with MiXCR, one entry per CDR3 protein. In the table there are more than 600,000 distinct CDR3 sequences, under 20% of which are singletons. Their specific antigens are unknown. Overall study results and limits: Ankylosing spondylitis blood appeared to be characterized by a TCR beta motif of 8 or 9 highly homologous variants.

Sequences were obtained from blood, either unsorted or a sorted T cell fraction (not recorded which). The origin of the receptors is a male donor with ankylosing spondylitis.

This clonotype was counted only a few times. The rearrangement uses TRBV2 and TRBJ1-5, with D possibly TRBD1 on 5 matching bases. Germline V gene sequence: CDR1 SNHLY, CDR2 FYNNEI. The CDR3 extends over 14 amino acids. Between the trimmed V and J ends, which lost 8 bases and 2 bases, there was a span of 13 bases. CDR3 sequence: CASRKGEGNQPQHF. In DNA, the CDR3 is TGTGCCAGCCGGAAAGGGGAAGGCAATCAGCCCCAGCATTTT. The whole variable domain, remainder taken from reference TRBV2 and TRBJ1-5, is EPEVTQTPSHQVTQMGQEVILRCVPISNHLYFYWYRQILGQKVEFLVSFYNNEISEKSEIFDDQFSVERPDGSNFTLKIRSTKLEDSAMYFCASRKGEGNQPQHFGDGTRLSIL.

This clonotype was counted between two and nine times. The J gene is TRBJ2-1, the V gene TRBV7-2; TRBD2 agrees at 9 bases. After removal of 6 bases from V and 10 bases from J, the junction contained 4 bases not matched to a gene. The CDR3 has 12 residues. Germline V lookup: CDR1 SGHTA, CDR2 FQGNSA. In nucleotides, the CDR3 is TGTGCCAGCAGGGGTAGCGGGGGAGAGCAGTTCTTC. This encodes CASRGSGGEQFF.

CDR3 nucleotides: TGTGCCAGCTCGCTCCCGGGACCCCAGCAGTTCTTC. Its translation: CASSLPGPQQFF. The rearrangement joins TRBV18 to TRBJ2-1; D possibly uses TRBD1 or TRBD2 (5 bases each). Trimming removed 6 bases at V and 11 bases at J, with 14 bases between. Germline-derived CDR1 and CDR2 are KGHSH and LQKENI. This CDR3 spans 12 amino acids.

The V call is TRBV20-1, the J call TRBJ2-3; D is ambiguous. The CDR3 contains 16 residues. V lost 4 bases, J lost 0 bases, and 17 bases lay in between. Germline lookup yields CDR1 DFQATT and CDR2 SNEGSKA (reference sequence). The DNA for the CDR3 is TGCAGTGCTACCTCTCGGCTGCAAACTAGCACAGATACGCAGTATTTT. This translates into CSATSRLQTSTDTQYF.

This clonotype was counted between two and nine times. The chain has TRBV4-2 and TRBJ1-4; D not certain. This CDR3 has 13 amino acids. V gave up 0 bases and J gave up 5 bases, with 4 bases separating them. Germline-derived CDR1 and CDR2 are LGHNA and YNFKEQ. The CDR3: CASSQDSNEKLFF. The DNA for the CDR3 is TGTGCCAGCAGCCAAGATTCCAATGAAAAACTGTTTTTT.

The chain couples TRBV7-2 to TRBJ2-7, with 13 bases lining up with TRBD2. V was clipped by 2 bases and J by 3 bases; unmatched bases: 4. CDR3 size: 16 residues. CDR1 SGHTA and CDR2 FQGNSA come from the germline V gene. CDR3 loop: CASSLKLAGGGYEQYF. The DNA of the CDR3 is TGTGCCAGCAGCTTAAAACTAGCGGGAGGGGGCTACGAGCAGTACTTC.

This clonotype was seen a few times. This chain links TRBV5-6 with TRBJ2-5; TRBD2 aligns across 11 bases. Per germline, CDR1 SGHDT and CDR2 YYEEEE. V trimming: 3 bases; J trimming: 5 bases; junction bases outside the gene matches: 6. CDR3 length: 15 amino acids. DNA for the CDR3: TGTGCCAGCAGCTCAACGGGACTAGCGGCGGAGACCCAGTACTTC. Translating it yields CASSSTGLAAETQYF.

This clonotype was seen a few times. V gene TRBV20-1 combines with J gene TRBJ1-5; the D gene is possibly TRBD1 (6 bases). This CDR3 spans 13 amino acids. Between the trimmed V and J ends, which lost 6 bases and 3 bases, there was a span of 12 bases. Germline V CDR1 and CDR2: DFQATT, SNEGSKA (reference sequence). The CDR3 loop reads CSANTGINQPQHF. CDR3 nucleotides: TGCAGTGCAAATACAGGGATCAATCAGCCCCAGCATTTT.

J is TRBJ2-7 and V is TRBV27, with D possibly TRBD1 on 6 matching bases. The CDR3 is 16 residues long. From germline, CDR1 is MNHEY and CDR2 SMNVEV (reference sequence). Trimming pared 2 bases from V and 1 base from J, leaving 15 bases between. In DNA form, the CDR3 reads TGTGCCAGCAGTTTAACCCTCCAGGGGAGATCCTACGAGCAGTACTTC. Protein sequence: CASSLTLQGRSYEQYF.

The V gene is TRBV4-1, the J gene TRBJ1-1; no reliable D call. In germline, CDR1 is MGHRA, CDR2 YSYEKL. Trimming stripped 4 bases from V and 2 bases from J, with 14 bases between. The CDR3 covers 15 residues. The CDR3 reads CASSLFASANTEAFF. CDR3 nucleotides: TGCGCCAGCAGCCTTTTTGCTTCGGCCAACACTGAAGCTTTCTTT.

V gene TRBV28 combines with J gene TRBJ2-3; the match to TRBD2 covers 7 bases. Germline V lookup: CDR1 MDHEN, CDR2 SYDVKM. After removal of 7 bases from V and 4 bases from J, the junction contained 11 bases not matched to a gene. The CDR3 covers 15 residues. CDR3 DNA sequence: TGTGCCAGCATGCCCGGGGGAGGGCGCGCAGATACGCAGTATTTT. Its translation: CASMPGGGRADTQYF.

This clonotype was seen a single time. A much larger clone is a single base away; this may be a read error. J is TRBJ2-1 and V is TRBV5-1, with unresolved D. The CDR3 is 11 amino acids. CDR1 SGHRS and CDR2 YFSETQ come from the germline V gene. The CDR3 region is CASSSPDEQIF. The CDR3 DNA reads as TGCGCCAGCAGCTCACCGGATGAGCAGATCTTC.

This clonotype has a handful of counts. This chain uses TRBV20-1 with TRBJ2-2; 9 bases agree with TRBD1. V dropped 2 bases and J dropped 3; count of bases not matched to a gene: 4. The germline V gene encodes CDR1 DFQATT and CDR2 SNEGSKA (reference sequence). This CDR3 spans 15 amino acids. DNA for the CDR3: TGCAGTGCTAGACCGGGACAGGGCTACACCGGGGAGCTGTTTTTT. It translates to CSARPGQGYTGELFF.

The V call is TRBV20-1, the J call TRBJ2-1, with 10 bases that match TRBD2. This CDR3 has 14 amino acids. V shed 0 bases and J 10 bases; nucleotides not matched to a gene: 6. CDR1 is DFQATT and CDR2 is SNEGSKA in the germline V gene (reference sequence). Here the CDR3 DNA reads TGCAGTGCTAGAGAAGCGGGGGGGTTTGAGGAGCAGTTCTTC. This translates into CSAREAGGFEEQFF.

This clonotype was seen a few times. V and J are TRBV5-5 and TRBJ2-5, with TRBD2 matching 10 bases. The CDR3 runs 14 residues. The ends lost 4 bases at V and 3 bases at J; junction bases unmatched: 3. Germline V gives CDR1 SGHKS, CDR2 YYEKEE (reference sequence). CDR3 protein: CASSTGTSEETQYF. The CDR3 DNA reads TGTGCCAGCAGCACCGGGACTAGCGAAGAGACCCAGTACTTC.

In this sample, this clonotype turned up many times. V and J are TRBV11-3 and TRBJ2-1, with 11 nucleotides matching TRBD1. V gave up 5 bases and J gave up 2 bases; unmatched junction bases: 2. Germline assignment: CDR1 SGHNT and CDR2 YENEEA. The CDR3 runs 15 residues. The CDR3 reads CASSAGQGAYNEQFF. In nucleotides, the CDR3 is TGTGCCAGCAGCGCGGGACAGGGGGCCTACAATGAGCAGTTCTTC.

This clonotype occurred a few times. The V gene is TRBV6-1, the J gene TRBJ2-1, with TRBD2 matching 10 bases. CDR3 size: 13 residues. The V gene's germline CDR1 is MNHNS and CDR2 SASEGT. After removal of 6 bases from V and 6 bases from J, the junction contained 2 bases not matched to a gene. DNA for the CDR3: TGTGCCAGCAGCCGGACTAGCGGCAATGAGCAGTTCTTC. This translates into CASSRTSGNEQFF.

This clonotype was seen only a few times. The J gene is TRBJ2-2, the V gene TRBV2; a possible D gene is TRBD1 (6 bases). V was cut by 6 bases and J by 7 bases, with 18 bases left in between. The CDR3 spans 15 residues. The germline CDR1 and CDR2 sequences are SNHLY and FYNNEI. This CDR3 is CASRVDRSHGGELFF. The CDR3 DNA reads TGTGCCAGCAGGGTCGACAGGTCTCACGGCGGGGAGCTGTTTTTT.

The gene calls are TRBV20-1 and TRBJ2-3, with TRBD2 as a possible D gene (6 bases). The length of the CDR3 is 13 residues. Germline-derived CDR1 and CDR2 are DFQATT and SNEGSKA (reference sequence). Trimming cost V 5 bases and J 5 bases, with 14 bases left between them. The CDR3: CSAGGLSKDTQYF. DNA for the CDR3: TGCAGTGCTGGGGGACTGTCTAAAGATACGCAGTATTTT.

The J gene is TRBJ2-7, the V gene TRBV6-5; 9 bases fit TRBD1. V lost 2 bases, J lost 1 base, and 3 bases stayed unmatched. This CDR3 is 15 amino acids long. Germline CDR1 MNHEY, CDR2 SVGAGI. The CDR3 sequence is CASSYGTGLSYEQYF. The DNA of the CDR3 is TGTGCCAGCAGTTACGGGACAGGGTTGTCCTACGAGCAGTACTTC.

This chain connects TRBV20-1 to TRBJ2-7; TRBD2 aligns across 9 bases. Looked up from germline, CDR1 is DFQATT and CDR2 is SNEGSKA (reference sequence). Trimming removed 5 bases from V and 0 bases from J; junction bases left unmatched: 5. The CDR3 has 14 amino acids. CDR3 protein: CSAETSGNSYEQYF. The CDR3 DNA reads as TGCAGTGCTGAGACTAGCGGAAACTCCTACGAGCAGTACTTC.

The chain carries TRBV5-1 and TRBJ2-5; maybe TRBD2 (6 bases). Germline lookup yields CDR1 SGHRS and CDR2 YFSETQ. V lost 1 base and J 4 bases, leaving 14 bases between the germline ends. The CDR3 has 15 residues. The CDR3 loop is CASSLTSTKRETQYF. CDR3 nucleotides: TGCGCCAGCAGCTTGACTAGCACCAAGCGAGAGACCCAGTACTTC.

The chain couples TRBV9 to TRBJ2-3; D gene unclear. V lost 3 bases and J 1 base, leaving 18 bases between the germline ends. Germline V gives CDR1 SGDLS, CDR2 YYNGEE. The CDR3 is 17 residues long. CDR3 nucleotides: TGTGCCAGCAGCGGGACCGGGCCCATCGCGGGCACAGATACGCAGTATTTT. Translating it yields CASSGTGPIAGTDTQYF.

This chain connects TRBV20-1 to TRBJ2-3; 8 bases align to TRBD2. J was trimmed by 6 bases and V by 8 bases; bases with no gene match: 19. Germline V gives CDR1 DFQATT, CDR2 SNEGSKA (reference sequence). CDR3 length: 16 residues. The CDR3 nucleotides are TGCAGTCCTATGGTTCTCTCCGACGGGGGGGTGGATACGCAGTATTTT. Translated: CSPMVLSDGGVDTQYF.

The genes are TRBV6-1 and TRBJ1-2; 9 nucleotides match TRBD1. Germline CDR1 and CDR2: MNHNS and SASEGT. The CDR3 length is 17 residues. With 6 bases clipped from V and 0 bases from J, the junction kept 11 bases outside the gene matches. The CDR3 is CASRPWTGVRPNYGYTF. The CDR3 region has the DNA TGTGCCAGCAGACCCTGGACAGGGGTCCGTCCTAACTATGGCTACACCTTC.